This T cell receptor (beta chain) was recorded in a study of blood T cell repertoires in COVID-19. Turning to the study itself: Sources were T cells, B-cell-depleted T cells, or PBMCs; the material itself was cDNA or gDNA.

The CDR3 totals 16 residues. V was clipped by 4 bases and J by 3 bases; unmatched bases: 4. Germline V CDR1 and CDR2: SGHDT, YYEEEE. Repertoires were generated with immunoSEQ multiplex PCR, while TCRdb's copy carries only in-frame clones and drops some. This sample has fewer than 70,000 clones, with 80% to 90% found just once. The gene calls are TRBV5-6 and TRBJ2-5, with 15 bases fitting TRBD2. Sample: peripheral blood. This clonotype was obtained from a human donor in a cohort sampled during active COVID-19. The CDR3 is CASSMGLAGGKETQYF. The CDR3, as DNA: TGTGCCAGCAGCATGGGACTAGCGGGAGGAAAAGAGACCCAGTACTTC.